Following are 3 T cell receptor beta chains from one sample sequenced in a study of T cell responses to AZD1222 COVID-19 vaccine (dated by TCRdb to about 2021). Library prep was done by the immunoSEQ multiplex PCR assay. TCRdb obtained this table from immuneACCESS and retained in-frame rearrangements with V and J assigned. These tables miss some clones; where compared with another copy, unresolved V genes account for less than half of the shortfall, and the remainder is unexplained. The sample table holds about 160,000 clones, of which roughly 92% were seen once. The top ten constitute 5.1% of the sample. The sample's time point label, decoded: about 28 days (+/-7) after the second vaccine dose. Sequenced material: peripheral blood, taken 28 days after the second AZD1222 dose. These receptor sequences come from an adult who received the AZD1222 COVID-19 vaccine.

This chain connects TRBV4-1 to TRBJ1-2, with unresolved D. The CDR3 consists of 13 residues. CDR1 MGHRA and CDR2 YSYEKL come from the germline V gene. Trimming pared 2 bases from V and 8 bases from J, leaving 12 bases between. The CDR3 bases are TGCGCCAGCAGCCAAATAGGGTTTGGCGGCTACACCTTC. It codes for CASSQIGFGGYTF.

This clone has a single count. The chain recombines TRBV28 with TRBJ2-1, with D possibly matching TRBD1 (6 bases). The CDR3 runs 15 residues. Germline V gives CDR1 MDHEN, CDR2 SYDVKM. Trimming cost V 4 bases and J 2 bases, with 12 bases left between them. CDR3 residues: CASSSHGGPYNEQFF. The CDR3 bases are TGTGCCAGCAGTTCCCATGGGGGCCCCTACAATGAGCAGTTCTTC.

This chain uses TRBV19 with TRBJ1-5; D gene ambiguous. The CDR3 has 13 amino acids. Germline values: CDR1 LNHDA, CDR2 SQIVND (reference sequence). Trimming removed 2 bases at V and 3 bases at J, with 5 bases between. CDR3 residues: CASSITINQPQHF. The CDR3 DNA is TGTGCCAGTAGTATAACTATCAATCAGCCCCAGCATTTT.